This record concerns one T cell receptor (beta chain) sequence. Its antigen has not been determined. No qualities accompany the bases; no much larger clone lies one base away. The cohort comprised some 700 healthy bone marrow donors. Cohort members were all nominally healthy when sampled, although unrecorded immune exposures were likely present. The donor tested CMV seronegative and was one of the 352 seronegative cohort members. Each donor provided a peripheral blood sample, and peripheral blood mononuclear cells were used for TCR beta sequencing. The Qiagen DNeasy Blood Extraction Kit was used to extract genomic DNA from the blood cell samples. From the germline V gene (reference sequence), CDR1 is LNHDA and CDR2 is SQIVND. From the cysteine through the phenylalanine, the CDR3 covers 14 amino acids. Just CDR3 DNA is preserved here, 42 bases in frame from base 1. Trimming costs V 5 bases and J 2 bases, and their ends lie 7 bases apart.

This sample stems from a study of cytomegalovirus exposure and HLA in healthy donors (dated by TCRdb to about 2017). About the study as a whole: An earlier analysis of approximately 640 of the donors reported roughly 270 Gb of sequence data and some 120 million unique TCR beta sequences from roughly 180 million T cells. Alongside the repertoire data, information on donor age, sex, ethnicity and CMV serostatus was compiled. In the later analysis, no new phenotypic data were used to find candidate immune exposures; instead, reliance was placed on TCR beta sequences and their occurrence across donors. Five DR-DQ haplotypes were handled as single units for association and clustering because linkage in the cohort was strong. An earlier analysis of around 580 of the donors used high-throughput TCR beta sequencing to judge whether each TCR beta V gene segment behaved as functional or pseudogenic. Among several hundred genotyped donors of the cohort, an average of approximately 240,000 unique TCR beta nucleotide sequences was sequenced per donor, of which about 18% were non-productive. High-throughput TCR immunosequencing, statistical association of individual TCRs with disease status, and machine learning were combined to predict cytomegalovirus infection status. An early release covering roughly 580 HLA-typed donors comprised approximately 300 gigabases of sequencing data and tens of millions of unique TCR sequences. A later analysis re-examined previously published TCR beta repertoires from about 700 donors and added high-resolution HLA genotyping to investigate patterns of TCR occurrence. The genetic ancestry cluster associated with self-reported Caucasian donors included over 65% of the approximately 410 genotyped donors. The study used immunosequencing to profile the T cell repertoires of under 700 subjects and linked those repertoires to cytomegalovirus serostatus. All discovery cohort repertoires had been generated on a single sequencing platform. HLA typing covered class I and class II loci at four-digit resolution. The study was designed to test whether signatures of past pathogen exposure could be identified by cataloging public T cell receptors. A separate validation cohort of about 110 different subjects was used in addition to the approximately 700-subject first cohort. Genome-wide SNP genotypes for about 60% of the 666 donors were used in a later genetic analysis, which treated that subset as a discovery cohort. The number of typed donors differed by locus: about 620-630 for A, B, C, DRB1 and DQB1; some 500 for DQA1; roughly 600 for DPA1; and roughly 470 for DPB1.

To prepare the library, the immunoSEQ multiplex PCR assay was applied. A mixture of 60 forward primers for TCR Vbeta segments and 13 reverse primers for TCR Jbeta segments was used in the multiplex PCR. Amplification of the CDR3 region of rearranged TCR beta genes was performed with a multiplex PCR assay on genomic DNA. Amplified TCR beta libraries were sequenced as 87-base-pair reads on the Illumina HiSeq System. In the authors' own workflow: Across the 640 or so repertoires, a later analysis counted tens of millions of unique TCR beta chains, 9.5 million to 12 million of which were shared by at least two donors. To remove PCR and sequencing errors, raw reads were error-corrected and collapsed into unique sequences using a nearest-neighbor algorithm that merged closely related sequences. CDR3 sequences were aligned to IMGT reference sequences to assign V, D and J gene segments. For a sequence to be retained, a match of at least six nucleotides was required to both a V gene segment and a J gene segment. Rearrangements were classified as productive when the CDR3 lacked stop codons and remained in frame with V and J, and all other rearrangements were classified as non-productive. CDR3 was defined according to IMGT convention as the region running from the second conserved V-encoded cysteine to the conserved J-encoded phenylalanine. The earlier analysis of roughly 590 of the donors excluded sequences that lacked an unambiguous match to a single V gene segment. An earlier analysis of just under 600 of the donors called V segments functional above 56.7% productive rearrangements and segregating when the between-donor standard deviation exceeded 5%. To diagnose cytomegalovirus status from the catalog of TCR beta chain sequences, a statistical classification framework was built. A later analysis assigned V and J genes by comparing TCR nucleotide sequences with IMGT/GENE-DB human TR gene sequences. A later analysis assigned CDR3 sequences and most-parsimonious VDJ recombination scenarios with the TCRdist pipeline. In a later analysis, every TCR beta chain was defined by the combination of its CDR3 amino acid sequence and its V-gene family, and reads without a unique V-gene family were dropped. In a later analysis, 500 to 700 highly shared, low-generation-probability nucleotide sequences were removed to address suspected cross-contamination and a sequencing artifact. In a later analysis, a clonal expansion index was calculated for each public chain from normalized within-repertoire ranks of inferred template counts. In a later analysis, generation probabilities were computed using a VDJ recombination model fitted to out-of-frame rearrangements, and the results were checked against IGoR. In a later analysis, hypergeometric tests were used to score TCR-TCR, TCR-HLA and TCR-CMV co-occurrence, with a repertoire-size bias correction applied to TCR pairs. To estimate false discovery rates, a later analysis permuted the HLA or CMV assignments 20 times. In a later analysis, co-occurring TCRs were grouped with DBSCAN, and TCRdist sequence similarity was added when clustering was performed within HLA-allele-positive subsets. Repertoires with fewer than 30,000 or more than 120,000 public chains, plus five repertoires with anomalous nucleotide sharing, were excluded from co-occurrence clustering. TCRdb's version of the immuneACCESS table is confined to in-frame rearrangements and falls short of the full clone set. An unresolved V gene accounts for under half of the shortfall where checked; the remainder is of unknown origin. The V and J calls and the clone size are those of that table, but D and trimming were determined from the DNA. The sample table holds over 150,000 clones, of which 80% to 85% were seen once. The top ten clones comprise 0.95% to 1.5% of the sample.

Broad study findings and their caveats: The earlier analysis of some 540 of the donors excluded some 16 rarely observed V segments, including chromosome 9 orphons, because counts were too low. A later analysis associated 17,000 or so TCR beta sequences with specific HLA alleles at a false discovery rate of 0.05. Cytomegalovirus status was reported to be diagnosed by the classifier with high specificity and sensitivity in both the original and validation cohorts. CMV serostatus was the only immune exposure information available for the cohort. A further reported finding was that TCR beta sequences accurately predicted the HLA-A and HLA-B alleles for most subjects in the first cohort. Presence/absence analyses assumed roughly uniform sequencing depth across donors, an assumption that may not hold. A later analysis found that most CMV-associated TCR beta chains appeared HLA-restricted, with HLA associations seemingly driven largely by CMV exposure. In a later analysis, several top co-occurrence clusters were reported to appear linked to parvovirus B19, influenza, CMV and Epstein-Barr virus. Compared with equally common non-associated chains, HLA-associated TCR beta chains in a later analysis were more clonally expanded and had lower generation probabilities. Correlated functional status among segregating V segments might reflect linkage disequilibrium, but an unknown experimental factor could not be ruled out. In an earlier analysis of about 600 of the donors, most TCR beta V segments appeared in productive rearrangements about 87% or about 30% of the time, broadly matching IMGT annotations. A later analysis found that TCR association rates varied across HLA loci, with DRB1 alleles showing the most associated TCRs and HLA-C alleles the fewest. A group of highly shared sequence variants was considered likely to be a technical artifact of the sequencing pipeline. This cohort had only TCR beta chains sequenced, and the lack of alpha or paired-chain data limited which features could be detected. According to the authors, the approach could potentially be generalized to other disease states and immunological phenotypes. In the study, 150 to 200 TCR beta chains were listed as associated with cytomegalovirus. In vitro tests confirmed that a few of the cytomegalovirus-associated TCR beta chains recognize cytomegalovirus antigens. A later genetic analysis associated a missense DCLRE1C variant with V-gene and J-gene trimming of TCR beta chains, and an independent cohort replicated the association. According to a later genetic analysis, donors in an Asian-associated ancestry cluster had fewer N-insertions in productive TCRs than the approximately 670-donor mean. Some IMGT-functional V segments, including TRBV6-2 and TRBV6-3, could not be told apart with the 87-base-pair reads, so those segments were excluded. When HLA alleles, especially DR and DQ, strongly co-occurred, attributing TCR associations to individual alleles was difficult. HLA typing was unavailable for some donors at each locus, so association tests used only the typed subset. Across donors, most TCR sequences were observed very rarely, whereas some public TCRs were present in many individuals.

Sequencing was done on a sample of PBMCs. The sequence links TRBV19 to TRBJ2-6; tentative D gene TRBD2, with 5 bases matching. The TCR originated in a boy aged 2-9 years in good health and CMV-seronegative. The CDR3 has the sequence CASSRGPGANVLTF. The DNA sequence is TGTGCCAGTAGTCGAGGGCCTGGGGCCAACGTCCTGACTTTC.